This TCR beta chain came from a study of blood T cell repertoires in COVID-19. The CDR3 length is 15 residues. Germline V lookup: CDR1 SGHRS, CDR2 YFSETQ. Trimming removed 0 bases from V and 4 bases from J, with 11 bases in between. Methods used by the authors: Amplification from reference gene primers served as the basis for estimated nucleated cell counts. Produced via immunoSEQ multiplex PCR; TCRdb's table is partial and in-frame only. The V and J calls and clone size were taken over from that table, and D and trimming were inferred from the DNA. The sample shows fewer than 350,000 clones, 70% to 90% of them seen only once.

What was sequenced was PBMCs or T cells enriched from blood (not recorded which). The chain carries TRBV5-1 and TRBJ1-5; tentatively, D is TRBD1 (6 bases). The origin of this receptor is a man aged 25-45 years who had recovered from COVID-19. The CDR3 DNA sequence: TGCGCCAGCAGCTTGGACGGACAGCCTAATCAGCCCCAGCATTTT. Residues: CASSLDGQPNQPQHF. Full variable domain (missing parts from reference TRBV5-1 and TRBJ1-5): KAGVTQTPRYLIKTRGQQVTLSCSPISGHRSVSWYQQTPGQGLQFLFEYFSETQRNKGNFPGRFSGRQFSNSRSEMNVSTLELGDSALYLCASSLDGQPNQPQHFGDGTRLSIL.